This T cell receptor beta chain stems from a study of CD8 T cells in Susac syndrome (dated by TCRdb to about 2019). Notes on the research overall: The study used repertoire sequencing to test whether antigen drove CD8+ T cell activation and differentiation in Susac syndrome. Clonality of the CD8+ T cell repertoire was compared between over ten healthy donors, some 14 Susac syndrome patients and about 15 multiple sclerosis patients.

Peripheral blood CD8+ and CD4+ T cells from healthy donors, Susac syndrome patients and multiple sclerosis patients were profiled using high-throughput TCR beta sequencing. Multiple sclerosis controls were treatment-naive patients with stable or active relapsing-remitting disease fulfilling revised McDonald criteria. Bulk CD8+ and CD4+ T cells were purified magnetically by negative isolation, whereas CD8+ TEMRA cells were enriched by FACS. Blood was drawn into EDTA tubes, processed within 24 hours, and PBMCs were isolated by density gradient centrifugation. PBMCs intended for TCR sequencing were cryopreserved in liquid nitrogen and thawed later in a water bath at 37 degrees C. Purity of sorted or isolated CD4+, CD8+ and CD8+ TEMRA cells was at least 90%. Of note for this clonotype: Its antigen remains undetermined. No qualities accompany the bases; no much larger clone lies one base away.

Results the study describes overall, beyond this receptor: The number of individuals in the TCR sequencing and HLA analysis was recognized as being relatively small.

Ends trimmed: V by 6 bases, J by 0 bases; bases unmatched to a gene: 11. From the cysteine through the phenylalanine, the CDR3 covers 17 amino acids. Only the CDR3 region is kept as DNA, spanning 51 bases read in frame from base 1. The CDR1 and CDR2 encoded by the germline V gene are MGHRA and YSYEKL. RNA was extracted using the RNeasy kit, and roughly 0.5 to 1 microgram was reverse transcribed with random hexamers. The immunoSEQ multiplex PCR assay, which covers 54 Vbeta and 13 Jbeta segments, was used to amplify TCR beta CDR3 regions. Bias from PCR amplification was corrected by using a synthetic template baseline for primer optimization and for computational correction. The paper's processing steps were these. Reads were assigned to V, D and J genes according to IMGT and analyzed in immunoSEQ Analyzer, with only productive sequences retained. Clonality was calculated as one minus the Shannon entropy normalized by log2 of the number of productive unique sequences. Public and private clones were assessed among the 100 most prevalent clones of each patient and control. Susac-specific clones were defined as absent from healthy and MS cohorts, roughly 1,100 published viral clones and other ImmuneACCESS disease sequences. TCRdb passed the public sequencing reads through fastp at Q25 and MiXCR, retaining productive beta sequences. Identical CDR3 proteins give one entry, which carries the most common genes and DNA. V and J calls and clone size were set by TCRdb, not the authors. Across this sample there are 150,000 to 180,000 distinct CDR3 sequences, with approximately 96% seen only once. Around 0.21% of the sample comes from the top ten.

This clonotype was obtained from a human donor with multiple sclerosis. What was sequenced was CD8+ T cells from PBMCs. The V and J segments used are TRBV4-1 and TRBJ2-3; TRBD1 fits 8 bases in the junction. The CDR3 region: CASRPSGQGPSTDTQYF. Here is the DNA: TGCGCCAGCAGACCTTCAGGACAGGGCCCCAGCACAGATACGCAGTATTTT.